A selection of T cell receptor beta chains follows, all from one sample in a study of T cell changes during pregnancy in multiple sclerosis. Some clones are missing from TCRdb's copy, which holds only in-frame ones; the method was immunoSEQ multiplex PCR. The sample shows some 120,000 clones, 90% to 98% of them seen only once. Material: peripheral blood, obtained after pregnancy. These TCRs come from a female donor with multiple sclerosis, enrolled in a pregnancy study. The CDR3 runs from the conserved cysteine through the conserved F or W. The D gene is left open where the match is weak. Only part of the rows carry a size: once, few, many, or a class if the clone is expanded.

TRBJ2-7,.,.,TRBV5-4,TGTGCCAGCAGCTTGTCCGGGAGTTTCTACGAGCAGTACTTC,CASSLSGSFYEQYF
TRBJ2-5,.,.,TRBV18,TGTGCCAGCTCACCTGGGCCAGTCCAAGAGACCCAGTACTTC,CASSPGPVQETQYF
TRBJ2-2,.,once,TRBV5-1,TGCGCCAGCAGCCGAGAGTCGAGGCCCCACACCGGGGAGCTGTTTTTT,CASSRESRPHTGELFF
TRBJ2-3,TRBD2,.,TRBV18,TGTGCCAGCTCACCACGGGAGGGAGATACGCAGTATTTT,CASSPREGDTQYF
TRBJ2-7,TRBD2,once,TRBV11-2,TGTGCCAGCAGCGTGGGGACTAGCGGATCCTACGAGCAGTACTTC,CASSVGTSGSYEQYF
TRBJ1-3,TRBD1,.,TRBV19,TGTGCCAGTAGTGGGACAGGAGGAAACACCATATATTTT,CASSGTGGNTIYF
TRBJ1-1,.,.,TRBV15,TGTGCCACCAGCAGAGATCGGGAACCAGAAGCTTTCTTT,CATSRDREPEAFF
TRBJ1-1,.,.,TRBV5-1,TGCGCCAGCAGCCCCCCTGGGGCGAACACTGAAGCTTTCTTT,CASSPPGANTEAFF
TRBJ1-2,TRBD1,.,TRBV6-5,TGTGCCAGCTCGGACAGGGGGCCATATGGCTACACCTTC,CASSDRGPYGYTF
TRBJ2-5,TRBD2,.,TRBV5-4,TGTGCCAGCAGCTTGCCAGGGCGGGAGCAGACCCAGTACTTC,CASSLPGREQTQYF
TRBJ2-1,.,once,TRBV4-3,TGCGCCAGCAGCCAAGATCATTTCAATGAGCAGTTCTTC,CASSQDHFNEQFF
TRBJ2-7,.,.,TRBV2,TGTGCCAGCAGTGAAGGGGTAGGACTTTCCTACGAGCAGTACTTC,CASSEGVGLSYEQYF
TRBJ2-5,TRBD1,.,TRBV5-1,TGCGCCAGCAGCTTGGTTGCGGCAGGGGGCCAGGAGACCCAGTACTTC,CASSLVAAGGQETQYF
TRBJ2-5,.,.,TRBV6-5,TGTGCCAGCAGTTACTTTCTGGGGCTCCAAGAGACCCAGTACTTC,CASSYFLGLQETQYF
TRBJ1-2,TRBD1,.,TRBV7-2,TGTGCCAGCAGCTTAACCGCGGGACAGAGTAACTATGGCTACACCTTC,CASSLTAGQSNYGYTF
TRBJ2-1,TRBD2,.,TRBV10-1,TGCGCCAGCAGTGAGCATACAGCGGGATCCTCCTACAATGAGCAGTTCTTC,CASSEHTAGSSYNEQFF
TRBJ1-4,TRBD1,.,TRBV19,TGTGCCAGTAGTCCCCTCTCGGACAGGGGGGCGAACCGTGAAAAACTGTTTTTT,CASSPLSDRGANREKLFF
TRBJ2-5,.,.,TRBV4-1,TGCGCCAGCAGCCAAGCTGGGCCCGGGACAACACAAGAGACCCAGTACTTC,CASSQAGPGTTQETQYF
TRBJ2-5,.,few,TRBV15,TGTGCCACCAGCAGAGATTGGAAATTAGAGGGGACCCAGTACTTC,CATSRDWKLEGTQYF
TRBJ2-7,TRBD1,.,TRBV5-4,TGTGCCAGCAGCTTGTGGCCGGGACAGGGGAAATACGAGCAGTACTTC,CASSLWPGQGKYEQYF
TRBJ2-7,TRBD2,.,TRBV6-5,TGTGCCAGCAGCCCCACTAGCGGAAACTACGAGCAGTACTTC,CASSPTSGNYEQYF
TRBJ2-1,TRBD2,.,TRBV27,TGTGCCAGCAGTTTCTTTTATTGGGTTGGGCTAGCGGACCCCCAGGAGCAGTTCTTC,CASSFFYWVGLADPQEQFF
TRBJ1-5,.,.,TRBV6-1,TGTGCCAGCTGTCTGGACAGAGTCGTTCAGCCCCAGCATTTT,CASCLDRVVQPQHF
TRBJ2-2,.,.,TRBV7-9,TGTGCCAGCAGCTTGGATGCAGGACTAAACACCGGGGAGCTGTTTTTT,CASSLDAGLNTGELFF
TRBJ1-2,TRBD1,.,TRBV19,TGTGCCAGTACCCCACAGGGACAGGCCAACTATGGCTACACCTTC,CASTPQGQANYGYTF
TRBJ1-3,TRBD1,.,TRBV25-1,TGTGCCAGCAGTGAAACGACAGGGAGAACAAACACCATATATTTT,CASSETTGRTNTIYF
TRBJ2-3,.,.,TRBV5-6,TGTGCCAGCAGCTTGGTTCAGGGGGGAGATACGCAGTATTTT,CASSLVQGGDTQYF
TRBJ2-2,TRBD2,once,TRBV18,TGTGCCAGCTCACCCACTTCTAGCGGGACCGGGGAGCTGTTTTTT,CASSPTSSGTGELFF
TRBJ2-1,.,once,TRBV10-3,TGTGCCAGCACCACTGGAGCCGGGACACACTACAATGAGCAGTTCTTC,CASTTGAGTHYNEQFF
TRBJ2-1,TRBD2,.,TRBV4-3,TGCGCCAGCAGCCCCTGGACTAGCGGGAGGACCTACAATGAGCAGTTCTTC,CASSPWTSGRTYNEQFF
TRBJ2-7,.,.,TRBV28,TGTGCCAGCAGTTTTCGGGGAAGCTCCTACGAGCAGTACTTC,CASSFRGSSYEQYF
TRBJ2-2,TRBD2,.,TRBV5-4,TGTGCCAGCAGCTTGGCCGCAGCGGGAGGGAACACCGGGGAGCTGTTTTTT,CASSLAAAGGNTGELFF
TRBJ1-1,.,.,TRBV28,TGTGCCAGCTCACAGGGTAGGGATGAAGCTTTCTTT,CASSQGRDEAFF
TRBJ2-3,TRBD1,once,TRBV19,TGTGCCAGTAGCCCCGGGACAGGGATCACAGATACGCAGTATTTT,CASSPGTGITDTQYF
TRBJ2-3,.,.,TRBV18,TGTGCCAGCTCACCACTGGCGGGGATCACAGATACGCAGTATTTT,CASSPLAGITDTQYF
TRBJ2-2,.,.,TRBV4-2,TGTGCCAGCAGCCAAGAGGAGCCCGGGGAGCTGTTTTTT,CASSQEEPGELFF
TRBJ1-3,.,.,TRBV18,TGTGCCAGCTCTTCCGGGACTGGAAACACCATATATTTT,CASSSGTGNTIYF
TRBJ1-2,.,.,TRBV28,TGTGCCAGCAGTTTGGGCCAGTATCTGGGCTACACCTTC,CASSLGQYLGYTF